This is a list of T cell receptor beta chains from one sample in a study of STAT5B mutations in CD4+ large granular lymphocyte leukemia. Assay: immunoSEQ multiplex PCR; the TCRdb copy retains only in-frame clones and omits some. The repertoire holds 30,000 to 35,000 clones, with around four fifths as singletons. The specimen was CD4+ T cells from blood buffy coats. The receptors stem from a human donor in good health. Both conserved end residues are part of each CDR3. A D gene is named only where the DNA matches it firmly. Rows give clone size only sometimes, using once, few, many, or a class for an expanded clone.

TRBV5-8	TRBJ2-7	.	.	TGTGCCAGCAGCTTGGCCAGGGGACGCGAGCAGTACTTC	CASSLARGREQYF
TRBV7-6	TRBJ2-2	few	.	TGTGCCAGCTCATACCCCGGAATAGCGGCCGGGGAGCTGTTTTTT	CASSYPGIAAGELFF
TRBV5-1	TRBJ2-3	.	TRBD2	TGCGCCAGCAGCTTCGCGGGAGGCACAGATACGCAGTATTTT	CASSFAGGTDTQYF
TRBV5-1	TRBJ2-5	once	.	TGCGCCAGCAGCTCGCTCATCCTAGAGAGGAAAGAGACCCAGTACTTC	CASSSLILERKETQYF
TRBV5-1	TRBJ2-5	.	TRBD2	TGCGCCAGCAGCCCGGACCCGGGACTAGCCGGCGGGACCCAGTACTTC	CASSPDPGLAGGTQYF
TRBV30	TRBJ2-7	.	.	TGTGCCTCGTCTACCGGATACGAGCAGTACTTC	CASSTGYEQYF
TRBV14	TRBJ2-1	.	.	TGTGCCAGCAGCCATGGGGGGGCACTGTCCTACAATGAGCAGTTCTTC	CASSHGGALSYNEQFF
TRBV28	TRBJ1-5	few	.	TGTGCCAGCAGGTGGGTAGGGATGAATCAGCCCCAGCATTTT	CASRWVGMNQPQHF
TRBV11-2	TRBJ2-2	.	TRBD2	TGTGCCAGCAGCTCAGGAAAGGGACTAGCGGGAGGACCCGGGGAGCTGTTTTTT	CASSSGKGLAGGPGELFF
TRBV6-1	TRBJ2-7	few	.	TGTGCCACTACCACGGCTCCAACCTACGAGCAGTACTTC	CATTTAPTYEQYF
TRBV30	TRBJ1-1	.	.	TGTGCCTGGAGTGCACAGGGGAACACTGAAGCTTTCTTT	CAWSAQGNTEAFF
TRBV29-1	TRBJ2-5	few	.	TGCAGCGTTGAAGGGGGTCCAGGGATTGGGGAGACCCAGTACTTC	CSVEGGPGIGETQYF
TRBV28	TRBJ2-7	.	.	TGTGCCAGCAAGACTGCAGGGGGGGGCTCCTACGAGCAGTACTTC	CASKTAGGGSYEQYF
TRBV19	TRBJ1-1	.	.	TGTGCCAGTAGCCCCCGTCGGGGCAGATCGGAAGCTTTCTTT	CASSPRRGRSEAFF
TRBV30	TRBJ2-7	.	.	TGTGCCTGGAGTGTACTGACAGTCTACGAGCAGTACTTC	CAWSVLTVYEQYF
TRBV19	TRBJ1-2	.	.	TGTGCCAGTAGTAGGGGGGGGAACTATGGCTACACCTTC	CASSRGGNYGYTF
TRBV5-1	TRBJ2-7	once	TRBD2	TGCGCCAGCAGGTCCCAAAGCGGGAGGGTTTACGAGCAGTACTTC	CASRSQSGRVYEQYF
TRBV5-1	TRBJ2-7	.	.	TGCGCCAGCAGCTTGGCAGGGACCTACGAGCAGTACTTC	CASSLAGTYEQYF
TRBV5-1	TRBJ2-1	once	.	TGCGCCAGCAGCTTAGAGACTGTAACCAGTGGCAATGAGCAGTTCTTC	CASSLETVTSGNEQFF
TRBV28	TRBJ2-2	.	.	TGTGCCAGCGGTCCCACAGGGTTCGCCGGGGAGCTGTTTTTT	CASGPTGFAGELFF
TRBV6-1	TRBJ2-7	few	.	TGTGCCGCCAGGACGCTCACCTACGAGCAGTACTTC	CAARTLTYEQYF
TRBV13	TRBJ2-3	.	.	TGTGCCAGCAGCTTAGAGGGCAGCGCCTGGGGTGGTACGCAGTATTTT	CASSLEGSAWGGTQYF
TRBV28	TRBJ2-2	.	.	TGTGCCAGCCGCGGGACGCCCTTCCAGGGCACCGGGGAGCTGTTTTTT	CASRGTPFQGTGELFF
TRBV21-1	TRBJ1-1	once	.	TGTGCCAGCCTAAAGGGTGAGACTGAAGCTTTCTTT	CASLKGETEAFF
TRBV7-9	TRBJ2-5	.	.	TGTGCCAGCAGCTTACTAGGGCCTCAAGAGACCCAGTACTTC	CASSLLGPQETQYF
TRBV19	TRBJ1-5	.	.	TGTGCCAGTAGTATAGATAAGAAAGGAAATCAGCCCCAGCATTTT	CASSIDKKGNQPQHF
TRBV7-3	TRBJ2-5	once	TRBD2	TGTGCCAGCAGCTTGGGACTAGCGGGGGAGACCCAGTACTTC	CASSLGLAGETQYF
TRBV14	TRBJ1-2	few	.	TGTGCCAGCAGCCTTAGTCAGGGAGGGCGCTCCTATGGCTACACCTTC	CASSLSQGGRSYGYTF
TRBV2	TRBJ2-7	.	.	TGTGCCAGCAGGATGCACAGGACGAGTTCCCACTACGAGCAGTACTTC	CASRMHRTSSHYEQYF
TRBV9	TRBJ1-2	.	.	TGTGCCAGCAGCGTTCGGGGGGGAAGGGGACCGAATTCCGGCTATGGCTACACCTTC	CASSVRGGRGPNSGYGYTF
TRBV30	TRBJ1-1	.	.	TGTGCCTGGAGCGCACAACCCGGGGCTGGAGCTTTCTTT	CAWSAQPGAGAFF
TRBV2	TRBJ1-6	.	.	TGTGCCAGCAGTGGAGAGGACGGGTCACCCCTCCACTTT	CASSGEDGSPLHF
TRBV4-2	TRBJ2-7	few	.	TGTGCCAGCAGCCAAGATCTCTCCTACGAGCAGTACTTC	CASSQDLSYEQYF
TRBV15	TRBJ2-1	.	.	TGTGCCACCAGCAGAGTCCGGACTTGGGAGCAGTTCTTC	CATSRVRTWEQFF
TRBV7-8	TRBJ1-5	.	TRBD1	TGTGCCAGCAGCGGACAGGGGTATAGCAATCAGCCCCAGCATTTT	CASSGQGYSNQPQHF
TRBV5-1	TRBJ2-1	few	TRBD2	TGCGCCAGCAGCCCCTGGACTAGCGGGAGGGCTCCCAACGAGCAGTTCTTC	CASSPWTSGRAPNEQFF
TRBV11-2	TRBJ2-1	.	.	TGTGCCAGCAGCTCCAGGGTAGGGTTGAAGGATATTCGGAATGAGCAGTTCTTC	CASSSRVGLKDIRNEQFF
TRBV4-1	TRBJ2-7	.	TRBD2	TGCGCCAGCAGCTTGGAAGCTAGCGGAGCCTACGAGCAGTACTTC	CASSLEASGAYEQYF
TRBV6-5	TRBJ2-7	.	TRBD2	TGTGCCAGCAGTTTCGCCGGACTAGGGAGCTACGAGCAGTACTTC	CASSFAGLGSYEQYF
TRBV4-2	TRBJ2-7	few	.	TGTGCCAGCAGCCAAGATGGGACACCCTACGAGCAGTACTTC	CASSQDGTPYEQYF
TRBV6-1	TRBJ1-5	.	TRBD1	TGTGCCAGCAGTGCGTACAGGGGAAATAGTCAGCCCCAGCATTTT	CASSAYRGNSQPQHF
TRBV27	TRBJ1-4	.	.	TGTGCCAGCAGTTCCATCGGGGGAGAAAAACTGTTTTTT	CASSSIGGEKLFF
TRBV19	TRBJ2-7	few	.	TGTGCCAGTAGTATTTCCGGGACTCTTCCCTACGAGCAGTACTTC	CASSISGTLPYEQYF
TRBV10-1	TRBJ2-2	.	TRBD2	TGCGCCAGCAGTCCTAGCGGAACAAACACCGGGGAGCTGTTTTTT	CASSPSGTNTGELFF
TRBV28	TRBJ2-7	.	TRBD2	TGTGCCAGCACCTTGGCGGGGGATCCGATTTACGAGCAGTACTTC	CASTLAGDPIYEQYF
TRBV27	TRBJ1-5	.	.	TGTGCCAGCAGCTTAGACGGTATTAATAGCAATCAGCCCCAGCATTTT	CASSLDGINSNQPQHF
TRBV18	TRBJ2-3	.	TRBD2	TGTGCCAGCTCCACTAGCGAGGAGACTACGCAGTATTTT	CASSTSEETTQYF
TRBV19	TRBJ2-3	.	.	TGTGCCAGTAGTAACCCTGGACGACATCGCCCAGATACGCAGTATTTT	CASSNPGRHRPDTQYF
TRBV28	TRBJ1-2	.	.	TGTGCCAGCAGCCGCCAAACCAACTATGGCTACACCTTC	CASSRQTNYGYTF